These 3 T cell receptor beta chains were all obtained from the same sample, sequenced in a study of blood T cell repertoires in COVID-19. The table came from immunoSEQ multiplex PCR; TCRdb's copy has only in-frame clones and leaves some out. The table includes around 250,000 clones, 86% detected once. Sequencing was carried out using PBMCs or T cells enriched from blood (not recorded which). Source of these receptors: a woman between 50 and 59 years old who had recovered from COVID-19.

The rearrangement joins TRBV28 to TRBJ1-2, with D maybe TRBD1 (6 bases). The CDR3 contains 14 residues. The germline V gene encodes CDR1 MDHEN and CDR2 SYDVKM. V was pared by 3 bases and J by 2 bases, with 10 bases between. CDR3 residues: CASSFLTGNYGYTF. In DNA form, the CDR3 reads TGTGCCAGCAGTTTTCTAACAGGGAACTATGGCTACACCTTC.

Details on this clone: An end of the junction differs from the germline gene, which may be a read error. The genes are TRBV5-5 and TRBJ2-1; tentative D call: TRBD1 (5 bases). The CDR3 runs 14 residues. Germline assignment: CDR1 SGHKS and CDR2 YYEKEE (reference sequence). The CDR3 DNA reads as TGTGCCAGCAGCTTGGACAGGAACTACATTGAGCAGTTCTTC. Protein sequence: CASSLDRNYIEQFF.

The genes are TRBV6-5 and TRBJ1-6; D is uncertain. Looked up from germline, CDR1 is MNHEY and CDR2 is SVGAGI. The CDR3 totals 15 residues. Trimming removed 2 bases from V and 9 bases from J, with 14 bases in between. The CDR3 here is CASSYDSARGSPLHF. The DNA of the CDR3 is TGTGCCAGCAGTTACGACTCGGCTCGAGGTTCACCCCTCCACTTT.